Here is one T cell receptor (beta chain) with its context. The target antigen is unknown. This specimen belongs to a study of cytomegalovirus exposure and HLA in healthy donors. Overall study findings and caveats: The likely explanation for a cluster of highly shared sequence variants was sequencing artifact. TCR sequences were mostly rare, though some public TCRs occurred in many donors.

Both 60 Vbeta primers and 13 Jbeta primers went into the PCR. Here immunoSEQ multiplex PCR was the method, and the copy in TCRdb shows in-frame clones only, minus some. The sample has 150,000 to 200,000 clones. The CDR3 loop spans 18 amino acids. The junction had 8 bases not matched to a gene; V was cut back by 3 bases and J by 0 bases. Germline CDR1 KGHSH, CDR2 LQKENI. The gene calls are TRBV18 and TRBJ2-6; 7 bases agree with TRBD1. This receptor was identified in a man younger than 45 in good health and CMV-seronegative. Sequencing was carried out using PBMCs. Here the CDR3 reads CASSPVDRADSGANVLTF. For the CDR3, the DNA is TGTGCCAGCTCACCCGTAGACAGGGCGGACTCTGGGGCCAACGTCCTGACTTTC.